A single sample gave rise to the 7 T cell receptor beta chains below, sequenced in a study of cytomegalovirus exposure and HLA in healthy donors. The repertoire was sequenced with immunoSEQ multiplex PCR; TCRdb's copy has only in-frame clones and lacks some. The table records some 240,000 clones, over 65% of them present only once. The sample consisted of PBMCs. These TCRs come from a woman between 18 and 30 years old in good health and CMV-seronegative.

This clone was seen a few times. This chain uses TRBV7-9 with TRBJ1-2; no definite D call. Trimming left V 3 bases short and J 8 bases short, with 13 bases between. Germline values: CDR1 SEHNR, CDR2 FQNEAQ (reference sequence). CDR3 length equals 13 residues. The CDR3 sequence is CASSLEEINGYTF. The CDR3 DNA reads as TGTGCCAGCAGCTTGGAGGAAATAAACGGCTACACCTTC.

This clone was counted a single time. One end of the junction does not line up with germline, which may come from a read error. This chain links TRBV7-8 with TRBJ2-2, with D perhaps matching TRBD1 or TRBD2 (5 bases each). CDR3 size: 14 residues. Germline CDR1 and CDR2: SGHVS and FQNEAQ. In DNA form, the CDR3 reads TGTGCCAGCAACGTGGGGACGAACACCGGGGAGCCGTTTTTT. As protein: CASNVGTNTGEPFF.

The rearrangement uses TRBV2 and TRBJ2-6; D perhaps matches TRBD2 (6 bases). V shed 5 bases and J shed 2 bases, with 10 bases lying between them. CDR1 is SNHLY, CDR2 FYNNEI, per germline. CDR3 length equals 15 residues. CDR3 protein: CASSRTGAGANVLTF. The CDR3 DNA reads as TGTGCCAGCAGTCGAACGGGGGCTGGGGCCAACGTCCTGACTTTC.

CDR3 region: CASSPAGYNSPLHF. DNA of the CDR3: TGTGCCAGCAGCCCCGCAGGTTACAATTCACCCCTCCACTTT. V usage is TRBV2 and J usage is TRBJ1-6; no firm D call. V lost 6 bases and J lost 7, with 13 bases in between. CDR1 is SNHLY, CDR2 FYNNEI, per germline. The CDR3 length is 14 residues.

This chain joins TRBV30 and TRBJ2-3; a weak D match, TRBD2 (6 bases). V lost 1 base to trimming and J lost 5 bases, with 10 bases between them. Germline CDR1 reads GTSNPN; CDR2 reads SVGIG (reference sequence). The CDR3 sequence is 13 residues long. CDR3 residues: CAWSGVGGDTQYF. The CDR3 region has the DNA TGTGCCTGGAGTGGTGTGGGGGGAGATACGCAGTATTTT. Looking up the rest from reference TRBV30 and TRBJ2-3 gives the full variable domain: SQTIHQWPATLVQPVGSPLSLECTVEGTSNPNLYWYRQAAGRGLQLLFYSVGIGQISSEVPQNLSASRPQDRQFILSSKKLLLSDSGFYLCAWSGVGGDTQYFGPGTRLTVL.

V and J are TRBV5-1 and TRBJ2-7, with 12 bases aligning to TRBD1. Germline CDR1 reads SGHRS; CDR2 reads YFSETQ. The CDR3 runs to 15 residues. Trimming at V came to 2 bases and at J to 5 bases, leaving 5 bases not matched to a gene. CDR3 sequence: CASSFGGTGGDEQYF. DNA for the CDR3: TGCGCCAGCAGCTTTGGGGGGACAGGGGGCGACGAGCAGTACTTC.

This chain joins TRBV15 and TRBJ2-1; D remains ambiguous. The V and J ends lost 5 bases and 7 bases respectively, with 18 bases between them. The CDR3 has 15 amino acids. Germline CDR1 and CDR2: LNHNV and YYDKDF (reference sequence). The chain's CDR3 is CATSSGGTGGNEQFF. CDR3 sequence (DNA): TGTGCCACCAGCTCAGGTGGAACGGGCGGAAATGAGCAGTTCTTC.